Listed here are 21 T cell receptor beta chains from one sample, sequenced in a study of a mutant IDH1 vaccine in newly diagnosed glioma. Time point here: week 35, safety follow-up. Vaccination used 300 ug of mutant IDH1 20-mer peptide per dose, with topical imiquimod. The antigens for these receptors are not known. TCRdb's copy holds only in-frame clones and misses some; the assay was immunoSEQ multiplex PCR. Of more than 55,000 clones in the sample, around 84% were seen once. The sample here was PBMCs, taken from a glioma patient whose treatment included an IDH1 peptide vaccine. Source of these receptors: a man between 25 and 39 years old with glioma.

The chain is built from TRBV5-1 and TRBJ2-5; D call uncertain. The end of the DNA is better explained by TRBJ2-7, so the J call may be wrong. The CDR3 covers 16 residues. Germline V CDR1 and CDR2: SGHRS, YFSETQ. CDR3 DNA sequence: TGCGCCAGCAGCTTGGTCGGCCTTTTGGATACCTACGAGCAGTACTTC. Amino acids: CASSLVGLLDTYEQYF.

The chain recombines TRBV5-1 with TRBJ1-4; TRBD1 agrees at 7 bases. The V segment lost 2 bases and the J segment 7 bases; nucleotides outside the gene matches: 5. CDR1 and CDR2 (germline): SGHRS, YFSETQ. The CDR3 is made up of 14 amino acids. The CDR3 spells CASSLQGSGEKLFF. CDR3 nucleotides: TGCGCCAGCAGCTTACAGGGGTCGGGTGAAAAACTGTTTTTT. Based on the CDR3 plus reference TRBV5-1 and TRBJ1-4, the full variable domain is KAGVTQTPRYLIKTRGQQVTLSCSPISGHRSVSWYQQTPGQGLQFLFEYFSETQRNKGNFPGRFSGRQFSNSRSEMNVSTLELGDSALYLCASSLQGSGEKLFFGSGTQLSVL.

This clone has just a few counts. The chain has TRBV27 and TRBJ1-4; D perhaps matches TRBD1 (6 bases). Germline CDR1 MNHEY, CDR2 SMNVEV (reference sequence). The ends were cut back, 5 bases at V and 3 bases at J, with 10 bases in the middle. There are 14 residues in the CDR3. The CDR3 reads CASSQDRANEKLFF. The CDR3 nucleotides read TGTGCCAGCAGTCAGGACAGAGCTAATGAAAAACTGTTTTTT.

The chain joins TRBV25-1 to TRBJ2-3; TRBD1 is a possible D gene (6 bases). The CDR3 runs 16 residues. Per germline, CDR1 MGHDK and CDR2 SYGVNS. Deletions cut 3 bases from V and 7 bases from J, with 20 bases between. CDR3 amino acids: CASSDPPGEGKNTQYF. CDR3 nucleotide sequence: TGTGCCAGCAGTGATCCCCCAGGGGAAGGAAAGAATACGCAGTATTTT.

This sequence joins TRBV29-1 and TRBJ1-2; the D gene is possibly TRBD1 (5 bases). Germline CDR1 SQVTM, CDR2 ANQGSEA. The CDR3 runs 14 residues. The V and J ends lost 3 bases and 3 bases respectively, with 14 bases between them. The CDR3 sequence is CSVDPIGGDYGYTF. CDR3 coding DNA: TGCAGCGTTGATCCAATCGGGGGAGACTATGGCTACACCTTC.

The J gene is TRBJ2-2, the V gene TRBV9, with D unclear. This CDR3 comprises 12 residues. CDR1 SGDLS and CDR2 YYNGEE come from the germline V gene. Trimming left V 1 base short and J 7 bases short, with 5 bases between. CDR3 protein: CASSVHGGELFF. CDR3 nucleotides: TGTGCCAGCAGCGTACATGGCGGGGAGCTGTTTTTT. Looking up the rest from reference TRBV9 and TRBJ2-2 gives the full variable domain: DSGVTQTPKHLITATGQRVTLRCSPRSGDLSVYWYQQSLDQGLQFLIQYYNGEERAKGNILERFSAQQFPDLHSELNLSSLELGDSALYFCASSVHGGELFFGEGSRLTVL.

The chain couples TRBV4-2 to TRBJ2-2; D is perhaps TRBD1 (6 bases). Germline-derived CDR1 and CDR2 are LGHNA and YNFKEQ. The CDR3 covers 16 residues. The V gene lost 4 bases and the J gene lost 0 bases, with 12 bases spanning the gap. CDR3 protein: CASSPTGKSNTGELFF. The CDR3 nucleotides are TGTGCCAGCAGCCCTACAGGGAAATCGAACACCGGGGAGCTGTTTTTT.

The CDR3 is CASSYWTGSHEQYF. The CDR3 DNA is TGTGCCAGCAGTTACTGGACAGGGTCCCACGAGCAGTACTTC. V and J are TRBV6-5 and TRBJ2-7, with 8 bases identical to TRBD1. Losses at the gene ends were 1 base for V and 5 bases for J; bases not matched to a gene: 4. Germline assignment: CDR1 MNHEY and CDR2 SVGAGI. This CDR3 has 14 residues.

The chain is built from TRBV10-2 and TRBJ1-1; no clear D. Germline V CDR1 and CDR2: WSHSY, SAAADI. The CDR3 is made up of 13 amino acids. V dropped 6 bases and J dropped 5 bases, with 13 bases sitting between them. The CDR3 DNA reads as TGCGCCAGCAGGGACGTCGTGGGGACTGAAGCTTTCTTT. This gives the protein CASRDVVGTEAFF.

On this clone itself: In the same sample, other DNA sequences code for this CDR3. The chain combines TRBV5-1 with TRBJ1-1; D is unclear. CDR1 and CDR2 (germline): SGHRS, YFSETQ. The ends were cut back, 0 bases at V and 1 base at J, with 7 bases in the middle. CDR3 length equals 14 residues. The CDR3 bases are TGCGCCAGCAGCTTGGAAGGGTCGAACACTGAAGCTTTCTTT. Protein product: CASSLEGSNTEAFF.

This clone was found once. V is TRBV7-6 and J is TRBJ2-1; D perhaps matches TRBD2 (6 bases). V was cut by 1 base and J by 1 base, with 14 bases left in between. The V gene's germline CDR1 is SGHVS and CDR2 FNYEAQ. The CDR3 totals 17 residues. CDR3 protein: CASSLGLGGVSYNEQFF. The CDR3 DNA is TGTGCCAGCAGCTTAGGGCTGGGCGGGGTTTCCTACAATGAGCAGTTCTTC.

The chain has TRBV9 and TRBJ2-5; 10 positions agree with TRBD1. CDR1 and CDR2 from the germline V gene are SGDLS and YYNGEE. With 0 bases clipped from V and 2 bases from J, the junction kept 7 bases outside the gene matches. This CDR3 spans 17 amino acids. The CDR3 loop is CASSVDPTGGGQETQYF. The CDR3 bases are TGTGCCAGCAGCGTAGACCCGACAGGGGGCGGGCAAGAGACCCAGTACTTC.

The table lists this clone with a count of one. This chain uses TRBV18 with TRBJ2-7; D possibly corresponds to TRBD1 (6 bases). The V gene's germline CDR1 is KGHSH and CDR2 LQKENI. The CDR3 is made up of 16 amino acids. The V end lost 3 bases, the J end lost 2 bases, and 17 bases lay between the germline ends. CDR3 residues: CASSPLRTVYPYEQYF. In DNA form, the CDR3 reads TGTGCCAGCTCACCCCTAAGGACAGTTTATCCCTACGAGCAGTACTTC.

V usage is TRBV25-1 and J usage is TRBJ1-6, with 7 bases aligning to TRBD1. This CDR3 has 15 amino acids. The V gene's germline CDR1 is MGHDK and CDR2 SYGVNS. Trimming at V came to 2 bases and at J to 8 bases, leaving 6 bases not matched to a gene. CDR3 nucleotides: TGTGCCAGCAGTGAACTCGACAGGGATGATTCACCCCTCCACTTT. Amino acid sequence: CASSELDRDDSPLHF.

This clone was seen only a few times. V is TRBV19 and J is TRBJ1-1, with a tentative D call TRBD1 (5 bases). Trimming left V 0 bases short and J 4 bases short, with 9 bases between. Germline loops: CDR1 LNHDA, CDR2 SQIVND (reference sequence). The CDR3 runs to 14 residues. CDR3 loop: CASSIDLGPTEAFF. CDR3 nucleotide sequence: TGTGCCAGTAGTATAGATCTGGGGCCCACTGAAGCTTTCTTT.

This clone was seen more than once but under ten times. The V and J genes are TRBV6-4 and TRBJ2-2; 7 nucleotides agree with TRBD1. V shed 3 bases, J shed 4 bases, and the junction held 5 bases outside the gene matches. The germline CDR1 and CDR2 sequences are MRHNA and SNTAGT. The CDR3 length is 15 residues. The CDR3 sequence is CASSEQGVGTGELFF. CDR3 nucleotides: TGTGCCAGCAGTGAGCAGGGGGTTGGCACCGGGGAGCTGTTTTTT.

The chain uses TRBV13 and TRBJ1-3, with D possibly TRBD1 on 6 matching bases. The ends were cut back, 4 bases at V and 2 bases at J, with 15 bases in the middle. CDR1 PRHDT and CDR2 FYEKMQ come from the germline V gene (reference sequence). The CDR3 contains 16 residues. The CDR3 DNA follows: TGTGCCAGCAGCTATAGGGTTTCAGGGGCTGGAAACACCATATATTTT. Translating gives CASSYRVSGAGNTIYF. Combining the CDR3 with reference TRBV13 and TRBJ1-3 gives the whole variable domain AAGVIQSPRHLIKEKRETATLKCYPIPRHDTVYWYQQGPGQDPQFLISFYEKMQSDKGSIPDRFSAQQFSDYHSELNMSSLELGDSALYFCASSYRVSGAGNTIYFGEGSWLTVV.

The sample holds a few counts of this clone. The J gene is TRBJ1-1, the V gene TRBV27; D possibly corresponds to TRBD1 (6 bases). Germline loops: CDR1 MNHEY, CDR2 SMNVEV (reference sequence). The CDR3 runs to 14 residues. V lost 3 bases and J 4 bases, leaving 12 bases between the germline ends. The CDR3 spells CASSLWGLFTEAFF. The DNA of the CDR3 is TGTGCCAGCAGTTTGTGGGGGCTGTTCACTGAAGCTTTCTTT.

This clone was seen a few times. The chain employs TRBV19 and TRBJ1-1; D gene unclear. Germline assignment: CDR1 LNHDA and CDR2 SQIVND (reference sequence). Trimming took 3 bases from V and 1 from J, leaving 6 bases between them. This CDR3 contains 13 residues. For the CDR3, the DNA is TGTGCCAGTAGTATTCGGGCGAACACTGAAGCTTTCTTT. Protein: CASSIRANTEAFF.

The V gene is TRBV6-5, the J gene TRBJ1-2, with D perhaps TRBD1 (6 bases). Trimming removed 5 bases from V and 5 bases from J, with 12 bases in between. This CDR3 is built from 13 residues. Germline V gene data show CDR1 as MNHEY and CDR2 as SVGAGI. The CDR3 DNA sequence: TGTGCCAGCAGTCTAAACAGGGTTTATGGCTACACCTTC. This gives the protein CASSLNRVYGYTF.

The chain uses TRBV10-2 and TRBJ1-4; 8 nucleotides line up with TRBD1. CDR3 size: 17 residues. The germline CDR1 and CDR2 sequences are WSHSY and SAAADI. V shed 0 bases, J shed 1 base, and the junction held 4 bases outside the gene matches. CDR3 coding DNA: TGCGCCAGCAGTGAGTCCAACAGGGGGGAAACTAATGAAAAACTGTTTTTT. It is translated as CASSESNRGETNEKLFF.